The rows below give T cell receptor beta chains drawn from one sample of a study of blood T cell repertoires in COVID-19. Assay used: immunoSEQ multiplex PCR; TCRdb lists only in-frame clones, some missing. The table includes some 150,000 clones, about 86% detected once. The sample was peripheral blood. These receptor sequences come from a man in his 70s with acute or convalescent COVID-19. Both conserved end residues are part of each CDR3. D genes are given only for firm matches. The size of a clone is reported for some rows only, either as once, few or many, or as a class for expanded clones.

J gene: TRBJ2-3; clone size: -; V gene: TRBV7-3; D gene: TRBD2; CDR3 protein: CASSTAGADTQYF; CDR3 DNA: TGTGCCAGCAGCACAGCGGGAGCGGATACGCAGTATTTT
J gene: TRBJ2-3; clone size: -; V gene: TRBV19; D gene: -; CDR3 protein: CASSTRQSTDTQYF; CDR3 DNA: TGTGCCAGTAGTACCAGACAGAGCACAGATACGCAGTATTTT
J gene: TRBJ2-5; clone size: -; V gene: TRBV25-1; D gene: -; CDR3 protein: CASSAQVRGETQYF; CDR3 DNA: TGTGCCAGCAGTGCCCAGGTCAGGGGAGAGACCCAGTACTTC
J gene: TRBJ1-6; clone size: once; V gene: TRBV28; D gene: -; CDR3 protein: CASSFSNLGQYNSPLHF; CDR3 DNA: TGTGCCAGCAGTTTTTCGAATTTGGGGCAGTATAATTCACCCCTCCACTTT
J gene: TRBJ2-2; clone size: once; V gene: TRBV6-1; D gene: TRBD1; CDR3 protein: CASSEARGRTGELFF; CDR3 DNA: TGTGCCAGCAGTGAAGCAAGGGGGCGCACCGGGGAGCTGTTTTTT
J gene: TRBJ2-7; clone size: -; V gene: TRBV5-4; D gene: -; CDR3 protein: CASSLETYSYEQYF; CDR3 DNA: TGTGCCAGCAGCTTGGAAACATACTCCTACGAGCAGTACTTC
J gene: TRBJ2-1; clone size: -; V gene: TRBV24-1; D gene: TRBD2; CDR3 protein: CATSEGGQDEQFF; CDR3 DNA: TGTGCCACCAGTGAGGGAGGGCAGGATGAGCAGTTCTTC
J gene: TRBJ1-4; clone size: once; V gene: TRBV19; D gene: -; CDR3 protein: CASSIGGSTNEKLFF; CDR3 DNA: TGTGCCAGTAGTATCGGCGGATCAACTAATGAAAAACTGTTTTTT
J gene: TRBJ2-1; clone size: -; V gene: TRBV4-3; D gene: -; CDR3 protein: CASSQVAVSHNEQFF; CDR3 DNA: TGCGCCAGCAGCCAAGTAGCGGTTTCCCACAATGAGCAGTTCTTC
J gene: TRBJ1-1; clone size: -; V gene: TRBV18; D gene: -; CDR3 protein: CASSPGDFGTEAFF; CDR3 DNA: TGTGCCAGCTCACCCGGGGACTTTGGGACTGAAGCTTTCTTT
J gene: TRBJ1-6; clone size: -; V gene: TRBV10-3; D gene: TRBD1; CDR3 protein: CAITPGQGNSPLHF; CDR3 DNA: TGTGCCATCACTCCGGGACAGGGAAATTCACCCCTCCACTTT
J gene: TRBJ2-2; clone size: few; V gene: TRBV6-2/TRBV6-3; D gene: -; CDR3 protein: CASSSRDNGELFF; CDR3 DNA: TGTGCCAGCAGCAGCAGGGATAACGGGGAGCTGTTTTTT
J gene: TRBJ1-5; clone size: -; V gene: TRBV2; D gene: -; CDR3 protein: CASSRRAGTTGQPQHF; CDR3 DNA: TGTGCCAGCAGCCGCCGGGCCGGGACAACCGGGCAGCCCCAGCATTTT
J gene: TRBJ1-4; clone size: few; V gene: TRBV7-2; D gene: -; CDR3 protein: CASSLLHTASNEKLFF; CDR3 DNA: TGTGCCAGCAGCTTACTCCATACAGCTTCTAATGAAAAACTGTTTTTT
J gene: TRBJ1-5; clone size: -; V gene: TRBV19; D gene: -; CDR3 protein: CASSTSGGNQPQHF; CDR3 DNA: TGTGCCAGTAGTACCTCGGGGGGGAATCAGCCCCAGCATTTT
J gene: TRBJ2-1; clone size: once; V gene: TRBV19; D gene: TRBD2; CDR3 protein: CASKVGSGRAYNEQFF; CDR3 DNA: TGTGCCAGTAAAGTGGGTAGCGGGAGGGCCTACAATGAGCAGTTCTTC
J gene: TRBJ1-4; clone size: -; V gene: TRBV12-3/TRBV12-4; D gene: -; CDR3 protein: CASSLHRGKLFF; CDR3 DNA: TGTGCCAGCAGTCTACATCGGGGGAAACTGTTTTTT
J gene: TRBJ1-6; clone size: -; V gene: TRBV28; D gene: -; CDR3 protein: CASSPYPDIPSSYNSPLHF; CDR3 DNA: TGTGCCAGCAGTCCATACCCTGACATTCCGAGCTCCTATAATTCACCCCTCCACTTT
J gene: TRBJ2-3; clone size: -; V gene: TRBV7-9; D gene: TRBD1; CDR3 protein: CASSHQGQISTDTQYF; CDR3 DNA: TGTGCCAGCAGCCACCAGGGACAGATCAGCACAGATACGCAGTATTTT
J gene: TRBJ2-5; clone size: -; V gene: TRBV20-1; D gene: -; CDR3 protein: CSASRGQGRGETQYF; CDR3 DNA: TGCAGTGCTAGTCGGGGCCAGGGGAGAGGAGAGACCCAGTACTTC
J gene: TRBJ1-5; clone size: -; V gene: TRBV7-2; D gene: TRBD1; CDR3 protein: CASSLQTGDDQPQHF; CDR3 DNA: TGTGCCAGCAGCTTACAAACAGGGGATGATCAGCCCCAGCATTTT
J gene: TRBJ2-7; clone size: -; V gene: TRBV4-1; D gene: TRBD2; CDR3 protein: CASSQALDGGSSYEQYF; CDR3 DNA: TGCGCCAGCAGCCAAGCCCTGGACGGCGGGAGCTCCTACGAGCAGTACTTC
J gene: TRBJ2-5; clone size: -; V gene: TRBV6-6; D gene: -; CDR3 protein: CASSYRRGETQYF; CDR3 DNA: TGTGCCAGCAGTTACCGGAGAGGAGAGACCCAGTACTTC
J gene: TRBJ2-7; clone size: -; V gene: TRBV6-5; D gene: TRBD2; CDR3 protein: CASTGTSSYEQYF; CDR3 DNA: TGTGCCAGCACCGGGACTAGCTCCTACGAGCAGTACTTC
J gene: TRBJ2-7; clone size: -; V gene: TRBV7-3; D gene: -; CDR3 protein: CASSLSNVQGEQYF; CDR3 DNA: TGTGCCAGCAGCTTGTCAAACGTCCAGGGTGAGCAGTACTTC
J gene: TRBJ1-2; clone size: few; V gene: TRBV6-1; D gene: -; CDR3 protein: CASSERDYGYTF; CDR3 DNA: TGTGCCAGCAGTGAAAGAGACTATGGCTACACCTTC
J gene: TRBJ1-5; clone size: -; V gene: TRBV19; D gene: TRBD1; CDR3 protein: CASSTGQGKNQPQHF; CDR3 DNA: TGTGCCAGTAGCACGGGACAGGGAAAAAATCAGCCCCAGCATTTT
J gene: TRBJ2-1; clone size: -; V gene: TRBV7-8; D gene: -; CDR3 protein: CASSLAGRFNEQFF; CDR3 DNA: TGTGCCAGCAGCTTGGCGGGACGATTCAATGAGCAGTTCTTC
J gene: TRBJ2-7; clone size: -; V gene: TRBV4-2; D gene: -; CDR3 protein: CASSPPRDLGEQYF; CDR3 DNA: TGTGCCAGCAGCCCCCCCAGGGATTTGGGAGAGCAGTACTTC
J gene: TRBJ1-6; clone size: -; V gene: TRBV28; D gene: -; CDR3 protein: CASTEPPTADNSPLHF; CDR3 DNA: TGTGCCAGCACCGAGCCCCCTACAGCCGATAATTCACCCCTCCACTTT
J gene: TRBJ1-2; clone size: -; V gene: TRBV6-6; D gene: TRBD1; CDR3 protein: CASKEGQGGNYGYTF; CDR3 DNA: TGTGCCAGCAAAGAAGGACAGGGAGGTAACTATGGCTACACCTTC
J gene: TRBJ1-6; clone size: -; V gene: TRBV10-2; D gene: TRBD1; CDR3 protein: CASGRAGGSQVGPLHF; CDR3 DNA: TGCGCCAGCGGGAGGGCAGGGGGCTCACAGGTTGGACCCCTCCACTTT
J gene: TRBJ2-5; clone size: -; V gene: TRBV7-2; D gene: TRBD2; CDR3 protein: CASSPTSGSAETQYF; CDR3 DNA: TGTGCCAGCAGCCCGACTAGCGGGAGTGCAGAGACCCAGTACTTC
J gene: TRBJ1-2; clone size: -; V gene: TRBV7-2; D gene: -; CDR3 protein: CASSLDPGQPYGYTF; CDR3 DNA: TGTGCCAGCAGCTTAGACCCTGGACAGCCTTATGGCTACACCTTC
J gene: TRBJ2-7; clone size: few; V gene: TRBV10-3; D gene: TRBD2; CDR3 protein: CALSPSGSYEQYF; CDR3 DNA: TGTGCCCTGAGCCCTAGCGGTTCTTACGAGCAGTACTTC
J gene: TRBJ2-7; clone size: -; V gene: TRBV5-4; D gene: -; CDR3 protein: CASSDGVGYEQYF; CDR3 DNA: TGTGCCAGCAGCGACGGGGTTGGGTACGAGCAGTACTTC
J gene: TRBJ2-1; clone size: -; V gene: TRBV14; D gene: -; CDR3 protein: CASSQGFSQRVYNEQFF; CDR3 DNA: TGTGCCAGCAGCCAAGGGTTCTCGCAGCGGGTTTACAATGAGCAGTTCTTC
J gene: TRBJ2-5; clone size: -; V gene: TRBV3-1/TRBV3-2; D gene: -; CDR3 protein: CASSRDGGGGETQYF; CDR3 DNA: TGTGCCAGCAGCCGGGATGGGGGGGGCGGAGAGACCCAGTACTTC
J gene: TRBJ2-2; clone size: -; V gene: TRBV11-1; D gene: -; CDR3 protein: CASSFPSGLLTGELFF; CDR3 DNA: TGTGCCAGCAGCTTCCCTTCGGGACTTCTCACCGGGGAGCTGTTTTTT
J gene: TRBJ1-2; clone size: -; V gene: TRBV7-2; D gene: TRBD1; CDR3 protein: CASSSPPPGGYGYTF; CDR3 DNA: TGTGCCAGCAGCTCACCCCCTCCAGGGGGATATGGCTACACCTTC